One and the same sample provided the 22 T cell receptor beta chains below, sequenced in a study of beta chain features in type 1 diabetes. Expressed TCRB transcripts were sequenced, since all the RNA that had been isolated was reverse transcribed. Here immunoSEQ multiplex PCR was the method, and the copy in TCRdb shows in-frame clones only, minus some. Of about 700,000 clones in the sample, roughly 13% were seen once. Their specific antigens are unknown. Study results and caveats: Among all four CD4+ subsets, Type 1 diabetes patients had TCRB CDR3s that were moderately but significantly shorter.

The sequencing sample was made of naive CD4+ T cells from blood. These receptor sequences come from a man aged 18 to 35 with type 1 diabetes.

This clone has just a few counts. The rearrangement joins TRBV5-1 to TRBJ2-5; D remains unclear. CDR1 is SGHRS, CDR2 YFSETQ, per germline. Trimming took off 3 bases at V and 1 base at J, with 7 bases between the two ends. The CDR3 runs to 13 residues. Here the CDR3 reads CASSSGSQETQYF. Written as DNA, the CDR3 is TGCGCCAGCAGCTCTGGATCCCAAGAGACCCAGTACTTC. Combining the CDR3 with reference TRBV5-1 and TRBJ2-5 gives the whole variable domain KAGVTQTPRYLIKTRGQQVTLSCSPISGHRSVSWYQQTPGQGLQFLFEYFSETQRNKGNFPGRFSGRQFSNSRSEMNVSTLELGDSALYLCASSSGSQETQYFGPGTRLLVL.

This clone was recorded a few times. The genes are TRBV6-6 and TRBJ1-2; D is possibly TRBD1 (6 bases). Germline V gene lookup returns CDR1 MNHNY and CDR2 SVGAGI (reference sequence). V was trimmed by 6 bases and J by 8 bases, leaving 19 bases between them. There are 14 residues in the CDR3. The CDR3 loop reads CASRTSTGSRGYTF. DNA for the CDR3: TGTGCCAGCAGAACCTCGACAGGCTCGCGGGGCTACACCTTC.

As to this clone: Other DNA sequences in this specimen translate into the identical CDR3. The chain combines TRBV7-2 with TRBJ1-1; D not resolved. Germline V gene lookup returns CDR1 SGHTA and CDR2 FQGNSA. The CDR3 is made up of 13 amino acids. The germline V and J ends were trimmed by 2 bases and 1 base, with 5 bases remaining between them. The CDR3 region has the DNA TGTGCCAGCAGCTTATCAGCGAACACTGAAGCTTTCTTT. It specifies CASSLSANTEAFF. The full variable domain, with the rest looked up from reference TRBV7-2 and TRBJ1-1, is GAGVSQSPSNKVTEKGKDVELRCDPISGHTALYWYRQSLGQGLEFLIYFQGNSAPDKSGLPSDRFSAERTGGSVSTLTIQRTQQEDSAVYLCASSLSANTEAFFGQGTRLTVV.

V gene TRBV7-2 combines with J gene TRBJ1-3; D unclear. V was trimmed by 1 base and J by 0 bases, leaving 4 bases between them. There are 14 residues in the CDR3. Germline-derived CDR1 and CDR2 are SGHTA and FQGNSA. CDR3 sequence: CASSLGISGNTIYF. CDR3 nucleotide sequence: TGTGCCAGCAGCTTAGGAATCTCTGGAAACACCATATATTTT.

On this clone itself: Different DNA sequences within this sample yield the same CDR3. The genes are TRBV5-1 and TRBJ1-1, with D unclear. The V end lost 5 bases, the J end lost 0 bases, and 2 bases lay between the germline ends. The CDR3 runs to 11 residues. In germline, CDR1 is SGHRS, CDR2 YFSETQ. The chain's CDR3 is CASRVNTEAFF. The DNA for the CDR3 is TGCGCCAGCAGAGTGAACACTGAAGCTTTCTTT.

The genes are TRBV10-3 and TRBJ2-6; D not certain. The V and J ends lost 10 bases and 4 bases respectively, with 8 bases between them. This CDR3 has 12 amino acids. Germline-derived CDR1 and CDR2 are ENHRY and SYGVKD. CDR3 protein: CASTEGANVLTF. The CDR3 DNA reads as TGTGCCAGCACTGAGGGGGCCAACGTCCTGACTTTC.

In this sample, this clone turned up a few times. The chain has TRBV5-1 and TRBJ2-7, with 10 nucleotides matching TRBD1. This CDR3 spans 15 amino acids. V gave up 4 bases and J gave up 5 bases; unmatched junction bases: 9. CDR1 SGHRS and CDR2 YFSETQ come from the germline V gene. This CDR3 reads CASSRQTGGSNEQYF. In DNA form, the CDR3 reads TGCGCCAGCAGCCGACAGACAGGGGGCTCGAACGAGCAGTACTTC.

The chain links TRBV5-1 to TRBJ2-7; tentatively, D is TRBD2 (5 bases). Germline lookup yields CDR1 SGHRS and CDR2 YFSETQ. The length of the CDR3 is 13 residues. The V and J ends lost 7 bases and 2 bases respectively, with 13 bases between them. The DNA of the CDR3 is TGCGCCAGCGGTGAGGGCCAAACCTACGAGCAGTACTTC. Translation: CASGEGQTYEQYF.

This chain uses TRBV2 with TRBJ1-5, with 8 bases identical to TRBD1. The CDR3 runs 14 residues. From germline, CDR1 is SNHLY and CDR2 FYNNEI. V trimming: 3 bases; J trimming: 5 bases; junction bases outside the gene matches: 3. CDR3 DNA: TGTGCCAGCAGTGAGTCGACAGGGGATCAGCCCCAGCATTTT. It encodes CASSESTGDQPQHF.

V and J are TRBV25-1 and TRBJ2-3; D unresolved. Per germline, CDR1 MGHDK and CDR2 SYGVNS. This CDR3 comprises 14 residues. The V end lost 3 bases, the J end lost 4 bases, and 11 bases lay between the germline ends. The CDR3 region is CASSEAGKADTQYF. CDR3 sequence (DNA): TGTGCCAGCAGTGAGGCTGGGAAGGCAGATACGCAGTATTTT.

The chain employs TRBV18 and TRBJ2-1; TRBD2 agrees at 9 bases. This CDR3 is 18 amino acids long. Germline CDR1 is KGHSH and CDR2 is LQKENI. J was trimmed by 0 bases and V by 1 base; bases with no gene match: 7. CDR3 protein: CASSPLGGGLASYNEQFF. In DNA form, the CDR3 reads TGTGCCAGCTCACCACTTGGCGGGGGACTAGCCTCCTACAATGAGCAGTTCTTC.

This clone occurred a few times. The chain employs TRBV11-2 and TRBJ2-7, with 8 nucleotides matching TRBD1. The CDR3 consists of 14 residues. The V segment lost 3 bases and the J segment 5 bases; nucleotides outside the gene matches: 6. From germline, CDR1 is SGHAT and CDR2 FQNNGV. CDR3 protein: CASSLIRGPHEQYF. The CDR3 coding sequence is TGTGCCAGCAGCTTGATCAGGGGGCCCCACGAGCAGTACTTC.

The chain recombines TRBV6-1 with TRBJ2-5; 8 nucleotides agree with TRBD2. The junction had 4 bases not matched to a gene; V was cut back by 2 bases and J by 5 bases. CDR3 length: 14 residues. In germline, CDR1 is MNHNS, CDR2 SASEGT. The CDR3 nucleotides read TGTGCCAGCAGTGAACGGGTAGCGGGGGAGACCCAGTACTTC. Translation: CASSERVAGETQYF.

This clone was observed a handful of times. In DNA, the CDR3 is TGTGCCAGCAGTTTTGGCGGGGGGGCCTGGGACAATGAGCAGTTCTTC. It specifies CASSFGGGAWDNEQFF. The rearrangement links TRBV27 to TRBJ2-1; 9 nucleotides align to TRBD2. The CDR3 is 16 amino acids. V was pared by 3 bases and J by 5 bases, with 8 bases of the junction left unmatched. Germline CDR1 is MNHEY and CDR2 is SMNVEV (reference sequence).

With respect to this clone: A much larger clone lies a single base off, so this may be a read error. The rearrangement uses TRBV29-1 and TRBJ2-1; 7 bases align to TRBD2. CDR1 and CDR2 (germline): SQVTM, ANQGSEA. The CDR3 extends over 12 amino acids. DNA for the CDR3: TGCAGCGTTGCGGGGGGTGGCAATGAGCGGTTCTTC. Amino acid sequence: CSVAGGGNERFF.

This clone has only a few counts. The gene calls are TRBV5-1 and TRBJ1-1; D is possibly TRBD1 (5 bases). The germline V gene has CDR1 SGHRS and CDR2 YFSETQ. The CDR3 length is 14 residues. Between the trimmed V and J ends, which lost 2 bases and 1 base, there was a span of 9 bases. The DNA for the CDR3 is TGCGCCAGCAGCTTCGGGACGGCGAACACTGAAGCTTTCTTT. Translated, it gives CASSFGTANTEAFF.

This clone was recorded a few times. This chain joins TRBV10-2 and TRBJ1-1; 7 nucleotides agree with TRBD1. From germline, CDR1 is WSHSY and CDR2 SAAADI. After removal of 7 bases from V and 2 bases from J, the junction contained 7 bases not matched to a gene. The CDR3 runs to 14 residues. CDR3 nucleotide sequence: TGCGCCAGCACTACGACAGGGATAAACACTGAAGCTTTCTTT. Translation gives CASTTTGINTEAFF.

The J gene is TRBJ1-5, the V gene TRBV2; D ambiguous. Trimming left V 10 bases short and J 0 bases short, with 16 bases between. Germline CDR1 is SNHLY and CDR2 is FYNNEI. The CDR3 sequence is 15 residues long. CDR3 sequence: CATSEIQVSNQPQHF. In DNA, the CDR3 is TGTGCCACTTCGGAGATCCAAGTTAGCAATCAGCCCCAGCATTTT. The full variable domain, rest sourced from reference TRBV2 and TRBJ1-5, is EPEVTQTPSHQVTQMGQEVILRCVPISNHLYFYWYRQILGQKVEFLVSFYNNEISEKSEIFDDQFSVERPDGSNFTLKIRSTKLEDSAMYFCATSEIQVSNQPQHFGDGTRLSIL.

The J gene is TRBJ1-5, the V gene TRBV25-1; D ambiguous. The CDR3 is made up of 14 amino acids. Trimming removed 2 bases at V and 2 bases at J, with 7 bases between. In germline, CDR1 is MGHDK, CDR2 SYGVNS. CDR3 sequence: CASSEQAGNQPQHF. Here the CDR3 DNA reads TGTGCCAGCAGTGAACAGGCGGGCAATCAGCCCCAGCATTTT.

The V call is TRBV2, the J call TRBJ1-1, with D tentatively TRBD1 (6 bases). This CDR3 contains 16 residues. V lost 6 bases and J lost 0, with 17 bases in between. The germline gives CDR1 SNHLY, CDR2 FYNNEI. CDR3 bases: TGTGCCAGCAGCTCGAGGCGGGACACACTGAACACTGAAGCTTTCTTT. Protein sequence: CASSSRRDTLNTEAFF.

In this sample, this clone turned up a few times. The chain recombines TRBV5-1 with TRBJ1-2; a possible D gene is TRBD1 (5 bases). V shed 4 bases and J shed 7 bases, with 11 bases lying between them. The CDR3 loop spans 12 amino acids. CDR1 and CDR2 (germline): SGHRS, YFSETQ. The CDR3 DNA sequence: TGCGCCAGCAGCCCGGACACTGGTGGCTACACCTTC. It is translated as CASSPDTGGYTF.

This chain connects TRBV7-9 to TRBJ2-3; D might be TRBD1 or TRBD2, each matching 6 bases. In germline, CDR1 is SEHNR, CDR2 FQNEAQ (reference sequence). Trimming stripped 8 bases from V and 1 base from J, with 13 bases between. The CDR3 runs to 14 residues. The chain's CDR3 is CASPLGGGTDTQYF. In nucleotides, the CDR3 is TGTGCCAGCCCCTTGGGGGGCGGCACAGATACGCAGTATTTT.